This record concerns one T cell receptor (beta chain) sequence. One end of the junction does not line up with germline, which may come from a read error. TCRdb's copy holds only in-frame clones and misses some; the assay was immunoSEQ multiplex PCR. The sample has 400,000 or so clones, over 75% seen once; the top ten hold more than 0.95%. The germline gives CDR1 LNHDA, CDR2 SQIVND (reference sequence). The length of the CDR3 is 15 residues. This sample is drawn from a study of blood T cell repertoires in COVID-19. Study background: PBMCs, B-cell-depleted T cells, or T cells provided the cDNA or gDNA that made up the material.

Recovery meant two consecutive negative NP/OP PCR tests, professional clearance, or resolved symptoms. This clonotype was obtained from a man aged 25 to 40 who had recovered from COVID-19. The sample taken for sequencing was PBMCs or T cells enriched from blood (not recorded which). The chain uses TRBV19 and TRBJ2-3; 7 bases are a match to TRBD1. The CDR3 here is CASSIAGVRTGTQYF. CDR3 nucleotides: TGTGCCAGTAGTATAGCAGGGGTGAGGACAGGTACGCAGTATTTT. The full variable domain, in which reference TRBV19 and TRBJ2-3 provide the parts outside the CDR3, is DGGITQSPKYLFRKEGQNVTLSCEQNLNHDAMYWYRQDPGQGLRLIYYSQIVNDFQKGDIAEGYSVSREKKESFPLTVTSAQKNPTAFYLCASSIAGVRTGTQYFGPGTRLTVL.